This TCR beta chain came from a study of T-cell reconstitution after alpha-beta-depleted transplantation in children. Unique molecular identifiers were incorporated when the TCRbeta library was constructed. In TCRdb, the PCR reads were re-called with MiXCR into one record per CDR3 protein. The data show around 380,000 distinct CDR3 sequences, with under 13% seen just once and roughly 6% held by the top ten. This clonotype was seen at least ten times. V gave up 3 bases and J gave up 5 bases, with 10 bases separating them. The CDR3 is made up of 13 amino acids. Germline assignment: CDR1 MNHEY and CDR2 SMNVEV (reference sequence).

V gene TRBV27 combines with J gene TRBJ1-2; a weak D match, TRBD1 (5 bases). The TCR comes from a human donor who donated a stem cell graft to a child with acute myeloid leukemia. Sequencing was performed on PBMCs from the stem cell graft donor, taken from the stem cell graft. The CDR3 sequence: CASSLATGYGYTF. In DNA, the CDR3 is TGTGCCAGCAGTTTGGCTACAGGATATGGCTACACCTTC.